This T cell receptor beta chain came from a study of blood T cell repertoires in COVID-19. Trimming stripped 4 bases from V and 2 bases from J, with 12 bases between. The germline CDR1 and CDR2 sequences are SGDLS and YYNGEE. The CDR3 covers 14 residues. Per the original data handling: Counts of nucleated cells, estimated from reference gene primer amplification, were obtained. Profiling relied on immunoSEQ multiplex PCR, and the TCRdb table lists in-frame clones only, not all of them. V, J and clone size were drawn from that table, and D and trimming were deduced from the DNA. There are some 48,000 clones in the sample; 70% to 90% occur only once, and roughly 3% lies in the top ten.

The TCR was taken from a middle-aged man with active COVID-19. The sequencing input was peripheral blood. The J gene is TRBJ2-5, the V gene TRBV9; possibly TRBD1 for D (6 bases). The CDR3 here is CASSPPDSQETQYF. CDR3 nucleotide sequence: TGTGCCAGCAGCCCCCCGGACAGTCAAGAGACCCAGTACTTC.